These 26 T cell receptor beta chains came from one sample sequenced in a study of OX40 agonist ivuxolimab in advanced cancers. Sequencing used immunoSEQ multiplex PCR; TCRdb keeps in-frame clones, though not all of them. The sample consists of roughly 70,000 clones, about 86% of them appearing once. The sample here was CD4+ or CD8+ T cells sorted from blood, taken in a trial of the OX40 agonist ivuxolimab. Every receptor here comes from an adult with an advanced solid tumor such as melanoma, head and neck, liver or kidney cancer.

The J gene is TRBJ2-1, the V gene TRBV2, with TRBD1 as a possible D gene (6 bases). Germline CDR1 reads SNHLY; CDR2 reads FYNNEI. There are 15 residues in the CDR3. The V gene lost 6 bases and the J gene lost 2 bases, with 14 bases spanning the gap. CDR3 protein: CASRSGVGTYNEQFF. CDR3 nucleotide sequence: TGTGCCAGCAGGTCAGGGGTAGGAACCTACAATGAGCAGTTCTTC.

A few counts support this clone. V usage is TRBV19 and J usage is TRBJ1-3; D ambiguous. V shed 7 bases and J shed 0 bases, with 7 bases lying between them. Germline V gene data show CDR1 as LNHDA and CDR2 as SQIVND (reference sequence). The CDR3 is 13 residues long. The CDR3 spells CASTDVSGNTIYF. DNA of the CDR3: TGTGCCAGTACGGATGTCTCTGGAAACACCATATATTTT.

The chain employs TRBV28 and TRBJ2-1, with D possibly TRBD2 on 6 matching bases. CDR1 is MDHEN and CDR2 is SYDVKM in the germline V gene. V dropped 1 base and J dropped 0 bases, with 7 bases sitting between them. CDR3 length: 15 amino acids. The CDR3 DNA reads as TGTGCCAGCAGTTTATTGACTAGCTCCTACAATGAGCAGTTCTTC. Translating gives CASSLLTSSYNEQFF. The full variable domain, rest sourced from reference TRBV28 and TRBJ2-1, is DVKVTQSSRYLVKRTGEKVFLECVQDMDHENMFWYRQDPGLGLRLIYFSYDVKMKEKGDIPEGYSVSREKKERFSLILESASTNQTSMYLCASSLLTSSYNEQFFGPGTRLTVL.

Remarks on this clone: This CDR3 is also generated by other DNA sequences in the sample. CDR3 nucleotide sequence: TGTGCCAGTAGTAGTACAGGGGACACTGAAGCTTTCTTT. This encodes CASSSTGDTEAFF. The genes are TRBV19 and TRBJ1-1, with 7 nucleotides matching TRBD1. The ends lost 4 bases at V and 3 bases at J; junction bases unmatched: 2. The CDR3 is made up of 13 amino acids. Germline CDR1 LNHDA, CDR2 SQIVND (reference sequence). Using reference TRBV19 and TRBJ1-1 for the parts outside the CDR3, the full variable domain is DGGITQSPKYLFRKEGQNVTLSCEQNLNHDAMYWYRQDPGQGLRLIYYSQIVNDFQKGDIAEGYSVSREKKESFPLTVTSAQKNPTAFYLCASSSTGDTEAFFGQGTRLTVV.

V gene TRBV30 combines with J gene TRBJ1-1; D is ambiguous. The V gene's germline CDR1 is GTSNPN and CDR2 SVGIG (reference sequence). The CDR3 totals 13 residues. V was clipped by 1 base and J by 5 bases, with 11 bases between them. The DNA for the CDR3 is TGTGCCTGGAGTGGCGACCCAGAGACTGAAGCTTTCTTT. Its protein product is CAWSGDPETEAFF.

This clone was seen only once. The J gene is TRBJ2-5, the V gene TRBV27, with TRBD2 matching over 7 bases. Trimming at V came to 3 bases and at J to 4 bases, leaving 14 bases not matched to a gene. The germline gives CDR1 MNHEY, CDR2 SMNVEV (reference sequence). CDR3 length equals 17 residues. CDR3 region: CASSFWSSSGATETQYF. DNA for the CDR3: TGTGCCAGCAGTTTTTGGTCGTCTAGCGGCGCTACAGAGACCCAGTACTTC.

This clone occurred once. The J gene is TRBJ2-7, the V gene TRBV6-6, with 10 bases aligning to TRBD1. Losses at the gene ends were 0 bases for V and 3 bases for J; bases not matched to a gene: 5. This CDR3 has 16 residues. Germline CDR1 and CDR2: MNHNY and SVGAGI (reference sequence). The CDR3 DNA sequence: TGTGCCAGCAGTTACTCGTCCGGGACAGGGGTCTACGAGCAGTACTTC. The encoded protein is CASSYSSGTGVYEQYF.

This rearrangement joins TRBV7-2 to TRBJ2-7; D call uncertain. The CDR3 consists of 13 residues. The V gene lost 2 bases and the J gene lost 0 bases, with 5 bases spanning the gap. The germline V gene encodes CDR1 SGHTA and CDR2 FQGNSA. CDR3 residues: CASSLQTSYEQYF. The DNA of the CDR3 is TGTGCCAGCAGCTTACAGACCTCCTACGAGCAGTACTTC.

The J gene is TRBJ1-6, the V gene TRBV18, with 11 bases that match TRBD1. V was clipped by 4 bases and J by 10 bases; unmatched bases: 6. This CDR3 has 15 residues. The germline CDR1 and CDR2 sequences are KGHSH and LQKENI. CDR3 residues: CASSRQDRGQSPLHF. Here the CDR3 DNA reads TGTGCCAGCTCACGCCAGGACAGGGGGCAATCACCCCTCCACTTT.

This clone is a singleton in its sample. The chain links TRBV6-5 to TRBJ1-2; D is possibly TRBD1 (6 bases). The CDR3 runs 14 residues. Trimming removed 2 bases at V and 8 bases at J, with 15 bases between. Germline values: CDR1 MNHEY, CDR2 SVGAGI. The CDR3 is CASSYLYREGGYTF. The CDR3 DNA is TGTGCCAGCAGTTACCTCTACAGGGAGGGAGGCTACACCTTC.

The genes are TRBV19 and TRBJ1-4; 7 bases fit TRBD1. In germline, CDR1 is LNHDA, CDR2 SQIVND (reference sequence). The CDR3 is 15 residues long. The ends lost 6 bases at V and 7 bases at J; junction bases unmatched: 11. The CDR3 here is CASSLNRGRGEKLFF. CDR3 bases: TGTGCCAGTAGCTTAAACAGGGGACGAGGTGAAAAACTGTTTTTT.

The rearrangement uses TRBV6-5 and TRBJ2-5; 7 bases are shared with TRBD1. CDR3 size: 15 residues. Trimming cost V 6 bases and J 1 base; bases outside gene matches: 8. Looked up from germline, CDR1 is MNHEY and CDR2 is SVGAGI. DNA of the CDR3: TGTGCCAGCAGAAGTCCTCGACAGGGCCAAGAGACCCAGTACTTC. It translates to CASRSPRQGQETQYF.

The rearrangement links TRBV7-9 to TRBJ2-1; 7 bases fit TRBD1. J gave up 4 bases and V 8 bases, and 8 bases lay outside the gene matches. Germline V lookup: CDR1 SEHNR, CDR2 FQNEAQ (reference sequence). The CDR3 totals 14 residues. CDR3 in DNA: TGTGCCAGCGCAACCGGGACAGCTTACAATGAGCAGTTCTTC. Translated: CASATGTAYNEQFF.

CDR3 sequence: CASSYSSLGGTEAFF. CDR3 in DNA: TGTGCCAGCAGTTACTCGAGTCTGGGGGGGACTGAAGCTTTCTTT. V usage is TRBV6-6 and J usage is TRBJ1-1, with D possibly TRBD1 on 5 matching bases. V lost 0 bases to trimming and J lost 5 bases, with 13 bases between them. CDR1 is MNHNY, CDR2 SVGAGI, per germline (reference sequence). The CDR3 spans 15 residues.

This sequence joins TRBV2 and TRBJ1-1, with D uncertain. In germline, CDR1 is SNHLY, CDR2 FYNNEI. There are 13 residues in the CDR3. The V gene lost 3 bases and the J gene lost 10 bases, with 15 bases spanning the gap. CDR3 sequence: CASSDPTLDPAFF. The CDR3 DNA follows: TGTGCCAGCAGTGACCCAACTCTGGACCCAGCTTTCTTT.

In this sample, this clone turned up once. J is TRBJ1-1 and V is TRBV2, with D possibly TRBD1 on 6 matching bases. V gave up 5 bases and J gave up 7 bases, with 11 bases separating them. Looked up from germline, CDR1 is SNHLY and CDR2 is FYNNEI. The CDR3 sequence is 12 residues long. The chain's CDR3 is CASSRDRNEAFF. As DNA, the CDR3 is TGTGCCAGCAGTCGAGACAGGAATGAAGCTTTCTTT.

This chain links TRBV6-5 with TRBJ2-5; 9 bases align to TRBD1. Trimming cost V 4 bases and J 5 bases; bases outside gene matches: 5. This CDR3 contains 14 residues. Germline values: CDR1 MNHEY, CDR2 SVGAGI. Here the CDR3 reads CASSSGTGWETQYF. The CDR3, as DNA: TGTGCCAGCAGTTCCGGGACAGGGTGGGAGACCCAGTACTTC.

V and J are TRBV5-6 and TRBJ2-5; D unclear. V lost 4 bases to trimming and J lost 11 bases, with 15 bases between them. Looked up from germline, CDR1 is SGHDT and CDR2 is YYEEEE. The CDR3 spans 12 residues. The CDR3 nucleotides read TGTGCCAGCAGCCAGACCCAAGCGTCTCAGTACTTC. Protein: CASSQTQASQYF.

This clone was seen once. The rearrangement links TRBV5-6 to TRBJ1-4; unclear D gene. The germline CDR1 and CDR2 sequences are SGHDT and YYEEEE. The length of the CDR3 is 15 residues. The ends were cut back, 2 bases at V and 0 bases at J, with 8 bases in the middle. The CDR3 sequence is CASSFVGSTNEKLFF. In DNA, the CDR3 is TGTGCCAGCAGCTTCGTAGGTTCAACTAATGAAAAACTGTTTTTT.

As concerns this clone: Other DNA sequences within the sample encode an identical CDR3. J is TRBJ2-2 and V is TRBV27, with 13 bases aligning to TRBD2. This CDR3 is 22 amino acids long. J gave up 4 bases and V 6 bases, and 23 bases lay outside the gene matches. In germline, CDR1 is MNHEY, CDR2 SMNVEV (reference sequence). CDR3 loop: CASRILGLWTSGRGRRTGELFF. The DNA of the CDR3 is TGTGCCAGCAGAATATTAGGACTTTGGACTAGCGGGAGAGGGCGGCGCACCGGGGAGCTGTTTTTT.

The chain joins TRBV7-2 to TRBJ1-1; a possible D gene is TRBD1 (5 bases). The CDR3 covers 16 residues. Trimming removed 0 bases from V and 3 bases from J, with 14 bases in between. Germline V gene lookup returns CDR1 SGHTA and CDR2 FQGNSA. The chain's CDR3 is CASSLAGGRTHTEAFF. The CDR3, as DNA: TGTGCCAGCAGCTTAGCGGGGGGACGGACCCACACTGAAGCTTTCTTT.

V is TRBV4-1 and J is TRBJ2-1; a weak D match, TRBD2 (6 bases). The CDR3 is 15 amino acids. CDR1 and CDR2 (germline): MGHRA, YSYEKL. Trimming shortened V by 1 base and J by 8 bases, and 15 bases separated the two germline ends. The CDR3 is CASSQGDRELDEQFF. The CDR3 DNA follows: TGCGCCAGCAGCCAAGGGGACCGGGAGTTAGATGAGCAGTTCTTC.

This chain uses TRBV28 with TRBJ1-5; TRBD1 might be the D (6 bases). With 6 bases removed from V and 6 bases from J, the gap between germline ends came to 24 bases. CDR3 length equals 17 residues. In germline, CDR1 is MDHEN, CDR2 SYDVKM. The CDR3 here is CASSPGTSTTRGQPQHF. DNA of the CDR3: TGTGCCAGCAGCCCTGGGACATCAACCACCCGCGGTCAGCCCCAGCATTTT.

The chain is built from TRBV11-3 and TRBJ2-2; D not resolved. Germline V gene lookup returns CDR1 SGHNT and CDR2 YENEEA. The V gene lost 6 bases and the J gene lost 1 base, with 9 bases spanning the gap. The CDR3 covers 14 residues. The CDR3 protein is CASRPDLNTGELFF. CDR3 in DNA: TGTGCCAGCAGACCTGACTTGAACACCGGGGAGCTGTTTTTT.

The chain employs TRBV10-1 and TRBJ2-1; D may correspond to TRBD1 or TRBD2 (5 bases each). Germline V gene sequence: CDR1 WNHNN, CDR2 SYGVQD (reference sequence). This CDR3 is built from 12 residues. V was shortened by 4 bases and J by 8 bases, with 9 bases between the two germline ends. CDR3 loop: CASSGRGDEQFF. DNA of the CDR3: TGCGCCAGCAGTGGGCGAGGGGATGAGCAGTTCTTC.

The chain uses TRBV2 and TRBJ2-1; no clear D. The germline V gene encodes CDR1 SNHLY and CDR2 FYNNEI. Trimming removed 2 bases from V and 0 bases from J, with 8 bases in between. This CDR3 region has 15 residues. The CDR3, as DNA: TGTGCCAGCAGTGAACAGGTTAGCTCCTACAATGAGCAGTTCTTC. It encodes CASSEQVSSYNEQFF.